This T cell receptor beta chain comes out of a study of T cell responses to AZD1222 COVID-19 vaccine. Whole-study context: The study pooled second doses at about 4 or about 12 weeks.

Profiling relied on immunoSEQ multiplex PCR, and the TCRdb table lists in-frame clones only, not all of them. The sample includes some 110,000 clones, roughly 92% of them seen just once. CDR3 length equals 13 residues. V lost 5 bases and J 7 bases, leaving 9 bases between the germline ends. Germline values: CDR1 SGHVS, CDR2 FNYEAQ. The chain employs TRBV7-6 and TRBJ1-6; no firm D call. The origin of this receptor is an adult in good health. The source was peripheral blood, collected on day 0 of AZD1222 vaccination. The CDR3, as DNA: TGTGCCAGCAGCCATGACCAGAATTCACCCCTCCACTTT. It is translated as CASSHDQNSPLHF.